This T cell receptor (beta chain) was sequenced during a study of Graves' ophthalmopathy and Graves' hyperthyroidism. PBMCs stemmed from around 10 ml of fresh peripheral blood. TCR beta CDR3 regions were amplified from RNA transcripts. An initial RT-PCR round employing HTBI primers preceded a second-round multiplex PCR. TCRdb processed the multiplex PCR reads anew with MiXCR; each CDR3 protein has one entry. The repertoire holds 200,000 to 300,000 distinct CDR3 sequences, with around 50% as singletons. There are 14 residues in the CDR3. CDR1 is LNHDA, CDR2 SQIVND, per germline (reference sequence). V was trimmed by 0 bases and J by 3 bases, leaving 6 bases between them.

The rearrangement joins TRBV19 to TRBJ1-5, with D hard to call. Material: peripheral blood. This TCR derives from an adult man with Graves' ophthalmopathy. The CDR3 region is CASSIDPHNQPQHF. CDR3 coding DNA: TGTGCCAGTAGTATAGATCCGCACAATCAGCCCCAGCATTTT.